This T cell receptor (beta chain) was recorded in a study of T cell responses to AZD1222 COVID-19 vaccine. General observations from the study: All repertoire sampling was performed exclusively after the peak T cell response. CD4 TCRs covered the whole spike, strongest at regions 160-218 and 743-854.

Worth noting for this clone: Its antigen remains unknown.

Assay: immunoSEQ multiplex PCR; the TCRdb copy retains only in-frame clones and omits some. The table lists about 100,000 clones, about 90% of them singletons. The sequence was collected from an adult who received the AZD1222 COVID-19 vaccine. The material sequenced was peripheral blood, taken 28 days after the second AZD1222 dose.

The CDR3 sequence is CASSGASGGTRDTQYF. The CDR3 coding sequence is TGTGCCAGCAGTGGGGCTAGCGGGGGGACCCGAGATACGCAGTATTTT. This chain links TRBV9 with TRBJ2-3, with 11 nucleotides matching TRBD2. This CDR3 region has 16 residues. V lost 5 bases and J lost 5; bases outside the gene matches: 10. Germline loops: CDR1 SGDLS, CDR2 YYNGEE.